These 11 T cell receptor beta chains originate from one sample sequenced in a study of vaccination and CD4 T cells after COVID-19. These receptors' antigens are unknown. Documented treatment: roughly ten-day PBMC culture with coronavirus spike peptide pools or control peptides (ViraFEST assay). The Oncomine TCR Beta short-read assay generated sequence data from the DNA of cultured CD4+ T cells. MiXCR, run by TCRdb on the PCR reads, gives a single entry per CDR3 protein. This sample has 20,000 to 25,000 distinct CDR3 sequences, with approximately 50% found just once. The sequencing input was CD4+ T cells from blood, cultured in vitro. These receptor sequences come from a human donor who had recovered from COVID-19.

The rearrangement links TRBV6-1 to TRBJ1-5; D is unresolved. The CDR3 is 12 residues long. The V gene lost 3 bases and the J gene lost 1 base, with 1 base spanning the gap. Germline V gene sequence: CDR1 MNHNS, CDR2 SASEGT. The CDR3 nucleotides are TGTGCCAGCAGTGACAGCAATCAGCCCCAGCATTTT. Its translation: CASSDSNQPQHF.

The V and J genes are TRBV2 and TRBJ1-1, with a tentative D call TRBD1 (6 bases). The CDR3 sequence is 14 residues long. V gave up 8 bases and J gave up 1 base, with 14 bases separating them. CDR1 is SNHLY, CDR2 FYNNEI, per germline. In nucleotides, the CDR3 is TGTGCCAGCGGGGGCCGGGGACAGAACACTGAAGCTTTCTTT. This translates into CASGGRGQNTEAFF. Looking up the rest from reference TRBV2 and TRBJ1-1 gives the full variable domain: EPEVTQTPSHQVTQMGQEVILRCVPISNHLYFYWYRQILGQKVEFLVSFYNNEISEKSEIFDDQFSVERPDGSNFTLKIRSTKLEDSAMYFCASGGRGQNTEAFFGQGTRLTVV.

The genes are TRBV7-2 and TRBJ1-5, with 7 bases matching TRBD1. J gave up 5 bases and V 5 bases, and 6 bases lay outside the gene matches. CDR3 length: 14 amino acids. The germline CDR1 and CDR2 sequences are SGHTA and FQGNSA. The chain's CDR3 is CASSLRQGDQPQHF. The DNA of the CDR3 is TGTGCCAGCAGCCTACGACAGGGAGATCAGCCCCAGCATTTT.

This clonotype was detected a few times. The chain recombines TRBV7-6 with TRBJ2-5, with 14 bases lining up with TRBD2. The CDR3 spans 17 residues. CDR1 and CDR2 (germline): SGHVS, FNYEAQ. Trimming removed 1 base from V and 5 bases from J; junction bases left unmatched: 6. Here the CDR3 DNA reads TGTGCCAGCAGCTTAGGTGGGACTAGCGGGAGTGTGGAGACCCAGTACTTC. Protein sequence: CASSLGGTSGSVETQYF.

CDR3: CASSLQGDFSPLHF. CDR3 bases: TGTGCCAGCAGCTTGCAGGGTGATTTTTCACCCCTCCACTTT. The rearrangement joins TRBV5-4 to TRBJ1-6; TRBD1 is a possible D gene (5 bases). The V end lost 1 base, the J end lost 9 bases, and 11 bases lay between the germline ends. The V gene's germline CDR1 is SGHNT and CDR2 YYREEE (reference sequence). The CDR3 loop spans 14 amino acids.

The CDR3 nucleotides are TGTGCCACCGAGGGGGGGCTCACAGATACGCAGTATTTT. This codes for CATEGGLTDTQYF. This sequence joins TRBV24-1 and TRBJ2-3; the D gene is possibly TRBD2 (7 bases). The CDR3 contains 13 residues. Between the trimmed V and J ends, which lost 9 bases and 2 bases, there was a span of 11 bases. Germline CDR1 is KGHDR and CDR2 is SFDVKD.

The chain is built from TRBV30 and TRBJ1-2; the D gene is possibly TRBD1 (5 bases). V was shortened by 1 base and J by 7 bases, with 13 bases between the two germline ends. The CDR3 consists of 13 residues. The germline V gene encodes CDR1 GTSNPN and CDR2 SVGIG (reference sequence). CDR3 protein: CAWSEGRDGGYTF. As DNA, the CDR3 is TGTGCCTGGAGTGAGGGCAGGGACGGTGGCTACACCTTC.

This chain links TRBV12-3 or TRBV12-4 with TRBJ1-2, with D tentatively TRBD1 (6 bases). The V end lost 6 bases, the J end lost 4 bases, and 12 bases lay between the germline ends. The CDR3 covers 13 residues. This CDR3 reads CASSPQGIYGYTF. For the CDR3, the DNA is TGTGCCAGCAGCCCACAGGGTATCTATGGCTACACCTTC.

The genes are TRBV5-5 and TRBJ2-5, with 9 positions matching TRBD1. V lost 1 base, J lost 5 bases, and 9 bases stayed unmatched. Germline CDR1 SGHKS, CDR2 YYEKEE (reference sequence). This CDR3 is 16 amino acids long. The chain's CDR3 is CASSLTGTGISETQYF. The CDR3, as DNA: TGTGCCAGCAGCTTGACCGGGACAGGGATTTCGGAGACCCAGTACTTC.

This clonotype was detected a few times. The chain employs TRBV15 and TRBJ1-5; 10 nucleotides agree with TRBD1. The trim removed 0 bases at V and 8 bases at J, leaving 4 bases unmatched. This CDR3 region has 15 residues. Germline V gene data show CDR1 as LNHNV and CDR2 as YYDKDF (reference sequence). CDR3 sequence reads: CATSRDKGTGEPQHF. DNA of the CDR3: TGTGCCACCAGCAGAGATAAAGGGACAGGGGAGCCCCAGCATTTT.

This clonotype appeared once. The chain recombines TRBV2 with TRBJ2-2; 13 bases line up with TRBD2. V dropped 4 bases and J dropped 4; count of bases not matched to a gene: 3. Germline lookup yields CDR1 SNHLY and CDR2 FYNNEI. This CDR3 spans 16 amino acids. The CDR3 bases are TGTGCCAGCAGTGTTACTAGCGGGAGGGGCACCGGGGAGCTGTTTTTT. The encoded protein is CASSVTSGRGTGELFF.